The present T cell receptor (beta chain) was sequenced within a study of blood T cell repertoires in COVID-19. Across the whole study: Collection of acute and convalescent COVID-19 samples took place in the United States, Italy and Spain.

This clone has a handful of counts. J was trimmed by 10 bases and V by 0 bases; bases with no gene match: 10. There are 16 residues in the CDR3. In germline, CDR1 is LNHNV, CDR2 YYDKDF (reference sequence). Sequencing was performed with immunoSEQ multiplex PCR; in TCRdb, only in-frame clones are kept and a portion is missing. This table has about 180,000 clones, approximately 80% appearing once. The clonotype originates from a man aged 55 to 70 who had been exposed to COVID-19. This chain connects TRBV15 to TRBJ1-4; 8 bases fit TRBD1. The material sequenced was PBMCs or T cells enriched from blood (not recorded which). The CDR3 DNA follows: TGTGCCACCAGCAGAGATCCAGGGGGCCGGGTTGGAAAACTGTTTTTT. Translated: CATSRDPGGRVGKLFF.